The entry below describes one T cell receptor beta chain. This clone's antigen is unknown. No base-level quality is on record; no much larger clone is a single base apart. The data stem from a study of blood T cell repertoires in COVID-19 (dated by TCRdb to 2018 to 2020). Background on the whole study: Samples from collaborators originated in the United States, Italy and Spain and spanned both the acute and convalescent phases of COVID-19. The material from the prospective study consisted of cDNA or gDNA derived from T cells, B-cell-depleted T cells, or PBMCs. The dataset comprised deeply sampled blood TCRbeta repertoires from subjects exposed to, actively infected with, or recovered from COVID-19. The repertoires were released in a freely available public database intended as a resource for research on the immune response to SARS-CoV-2. The samples were drawn from the first 160 participants of the ongoing ImmuneRACE study and from 950 to 1,500 subjects provided by 6 global collaborators. Nearly every sample came with metadata listing a de-identified subject ID, COVID-19 status, age in years and sex. Where available, HLA class I and class II types were taken from metadata supplied by the sample provider and were not determined by assay-based typing. Here is what the overall study found, with its caveats: Clinical and demographic metadata were provided uncurated, with the amount varying by source and participant.

TCRbeta CDR3 regions were amplified from genomic DNA by means of the immunoSEQ Assay, a bias-controlled multiplex PCR. The published analysis was carried out like this. Within the assay, amplification of reference gene primers was used to estimate how many nucleated cells each sample contained. To quantify the absolute abundance of each unique TCRbeta CDR3 rearrangement, sequence reads were collapsed and filtered. For each sample, productive Simpson clonality was calculated as the square root of Simpson's diversity index across productive rearrangements. TCRdb took this table from immuneACCESS and kept in-frame rearrangements with V and J called. Such tables lack part of the clones; where checked against another copy, unresolved V genes explain under half of the gap, and the rest is unexplained. The V and J calls and clone size come from that table; D and trimming were worked out from the DNA. The sample table records approximately 210,000 clones; 90% to 95% of these occur just once. Roughly 1.2% of the sample belongs to the ten largest clones.

CDR1 WNHNN and CDR2 SYGVQD are derived from the germline V gene (reference sequence). The CDR3 starts with the cysteine, ends with the phenylalanine, and has 14 residues. Just CDR3 DNA is preserved here, 42 bases in frame from base 1. The germline ends are 13 bases apart after V is trimmed by 8 bases and J by 0 bases. The collaborating institutions used their own protocols to collect whole blood in K2EDTA tubes. For TCRbeta analysis, collaborators shipped samples in one of three forms: frozen whole blood, isolated PBMCs, or DNA extracted from either of those sample types. Sequencing was carried out using peripheral blood. Here the chain combines TRBV10-1 and TRBJ1-2; no D gene call is confident. This TCR was sampled from a man younger than 45 with acute or convalescent COVID-19. The sequenced DNA: TGCGCCAGCCTCATGGATGGAGCTAACTATGGCTACACCTTC. It translates as CASLMDGANYGYTF.